This T cell receptor (beta chain) stems from a study of T-cell reconstitution after alpha-beta-depleted transplantation in children. Study conclusions and caveats: T-cell counts and diversity were attributed mostly to newly produced T cells one year after transplant. The study traced high day-60 TCRbeta diversity in some patients to surviving recipient T cells and thymic progenitors. Several hundred expanded graft clones reportedly gave rise to the alpha-beta T cells present about two months after transplant.

This clonotype was detected many times. Its antigen is undetermined. Researchers prepared the TCRbeta library using unique molecular identifiers, the study reports. A single record per CDR3 protein comes from TCRdb applying MiXCR to the PCR reads. Counted here are 190,000 or so distinct CDR3 sequences, roughly 6.3% occurring once; the ten biggest clones make up 4.5%. This CDR3 is built from 17 residues. The V gene's germline CDR1 is SEHNR and CDR2 FQNEAQ (reference sequence). With V trimmed by 4 bases and J by 5 bases, 16 bases remained unmatched. The clonotype originates from a girl less than two years old with combined immunodeficiency, due to receive a stem cell transplant. Sequenced material: PBMCs, taken before TCRalphabeta/CD19-depleted stem cell transplant. The chain employs TRBV7-9 and TRBJ2-5, with 7 bases identical to TRBD1. The CDR3 DNA follows: TGTGCCAGCAGCTCGACAGGGATAGACCAGCAATGGGAGACCCAGTACTTC. This sequence encodes CASSSTGIDQQWETQYF.